The rows below give T cell receptor beta chains drawn from one sample of a study of PD-1 blockade in classical Hodgkin lymphoma. Method: immunoSEQ multiplex PCR; TCRdb's copy keeps in-frame clones and lacks some. The data hold some 30,000 clones, with 70% observed a single time. The sample consisted of peripheral blood mononuclear cells (PBMCs), taken before the second cycle of nivolumab. These receptors all come from a human donor with classical Hodgkin lymphoma. The CDR3 runs from the conserved cysteine through the conserved F or W. A D gene is named only where the DNA matches it firmly. Where a row states a size, it is once, few, many or the class of an expanded clone; other rows omit it.

d_call: TRBD1
j_call: TRBJ1-2
clone_size: few
v_call: TRBV7-2
cdr3_length: 13
cdr3_nt: TGTGCCAGCAGCCCAGTCCGTGAGGGGGCGTGCACCTTC
cdr3_aa: CASSPVREGACTF

d_call: NA
j_call: TRBJ1-3
clone_size: few
v_call: TRBV30
cdr3_length: 12
cdr3_nt: TGTGCCTGGAGTGCCGGCGGAAACACCATATATTTT
cdr3_aa: CAWSAGGNTIYF

d_call: NA
j_call: TRBJ1-3
clone_size: few
v_call: TRBV7-9
cdr3_length: 13
cdr3_nt: TGTGCCAGCAGCCGGGACGGAGGAAACACCATATATTTT
cdr3_aa: CASSRDGGNTIYF

d_call: NA
j_call: TRBJ1-5
clone_size: NA
v_call: TRBV30
cdr3_length: 13
cdr3_nt: TGTGCCTGGAGTCGAGGGTCCAATCAGCCCCAGCATTTT
cdr3_aa: CAWSRGSNQPQHF

d_call: TRBD2
j_call: TRBJ2-4
clone_size: hyperexpanded
v_call: TRBV30
cdr3_length: 19
cdr3_nt: TGTGCCTGGGACCTTTCGGAGCGGGAGGGCCTTTTAGGCAAAAACATTCAGTACTTC
cdr3_aa: CAWDLSEREGLLGKNIQYF

d_call: NA
j_call: TRBJ1-6
clone_size: NA
v_call: TRBV7-2
cdr3_length: 15
cdr3_nt: TGTGCCAGCAGCTTAGTGTCACTCCAAAATTCACCCCTCCACTTT
cdr3_aa: CASSLVSLQNSPLHF

d_call: NA
j_call: TRBJ1-1
clone_size: NA
v_call: TRBV7-6
cdr3_length: 13
cdr3_nt: TGTGCCAGCAGCTTAGCCGGATACACTGAAGCTTTCTTT
cdr3_aa: CASSLAGYTEAFF

d_call: NA
j_call: TRBJ1-5
clone_size: NA
v_call: TRBV19
cdr3_length: 13
cdr3_nt: TGTGCCAGTAGTATAGCACGGAATCAGCCCCAGCATTTT
cdr3_aa: CASSIARNQPQHF

d_call: TRBD1
j_call: TRBJ1-6
clone_size: NA
v_call: TRBV11-2
cdr3_length: 16
cdr3_nt: TGTGCCAGCAGCTTCGAGGGGGCGAGAAATAATTCACCCCTCCACTTT
cdr3_aa: CASSFEGARNNSPLHF

d_call: NA
j_call: TRBJ2-3
clone_size: NA
v_call: TRBV5-5
cdr3_length: 17
cdr3_nt: TGTGCCAGCAGCTTGGTTCCGGGGGCAGGTAGCACAGATACGCAGTATTTT
cdr3_aa: CASSLVPGAGSTDTQYF

d_call: NA
j_call: TRBJ1-5
clone_size: NA
v_call: TRBV6-1
cdr3_length: 16
cdr3_nt: TGTGCCAGCAGTGAAGTGGGAGGGTTAAGCAATCAGCCCCAGCATTTT
cdr3_aa: CASSEVGGLSNQPQHF

d_call: NA
j_call: TRBJ1-1
clone_size: NA
v_call: TRBV6-6
cdr3_length: 13
cdr3_nt: TGTGCCAGCAGTAGCCGGATGAACACTGAAGCTTTCTTT
cdr3_aa: CASSSRMNTEAFF

d_call: NA
j_call: TRBJ1-1
clone_size: once
v_call: TRBV9
cdr3_length: 13
cdr3_nt: TGTGCCAGCAGCGTCGACATGAACACTGAAGCTTTCTTT
cdr3_aa: CASSVDMNTEAFF

d_call: TRBD2
j_call: TRBJ2-7
clone_size: NA
v_call: TRBV27
cdr3_length: 14
cdr3_nt: TGTGCCAGCAGGACTAGCGGGAGGGTAGACGAGCAGTACTTC
cdr3_aa: CASRTSGRVDEQYF

d_call: NA
j_call: TRBJ1-1
clone_size: NA
v_call: TRBV29-1
cdr3_length: 10
cdr3_nt: TGCAGCGCGCAGAACACTGAAGCTTTCTTT
cdr3_aa: CSAQNTEAFF

d_call: NA
j_call: TRBJ1-6
clone_size: NA
v_call: TRBV7-2
cdr3_length: 15
cdr3_nt: TGTGCCAGCAGCTCACTGCCAGGGGTGGCTTCACCCCTCCACTTT
cdr3_aa: CASSSLPGVASPLHF